One T cell receptor beta chain is described in this entry. The data derive from a study of blood T cell repertoires in COVID-19. Study context: There were acute and convalescent COVID-19 samples, and they came from the United States, Italy and Spain.

Profiling relied on immunoSEQ multiplex PCR, and the TCRdb table lists in-frame clones only, not all of them. Counted here are approximately 140,000 clones, approximately 87% occurring once; the ten biggest clones make up approximately 4%. The CDR3 runs 16 residues. CDR1 and CDR2 from the germline V gene are MNHEY and SMNVEV (reference sequence). J gave up 9 bases and V 3 bases, and 8 bases lay outside the gene matches. In assigning cohorts, the study relied on participant-reported clinical history. The material sequenced was PBMCs or T cells enriched from blood (not recorded which). The V gene is TRBV27, the J gene TRBJ1-6; 10 nucleotides line up with TRBD1. The receptor was isolated from a man over 45 in a cohort exposed to, infected with or recovered from COVID-19 (not recorded which). CDR3: CASSLRQGAFSSPLHF. The CDR3 DNA follows: TGTGCCAGCAGTTTGCGACAGGGGGCATTCTCTTCACCCCTCCACTTT.